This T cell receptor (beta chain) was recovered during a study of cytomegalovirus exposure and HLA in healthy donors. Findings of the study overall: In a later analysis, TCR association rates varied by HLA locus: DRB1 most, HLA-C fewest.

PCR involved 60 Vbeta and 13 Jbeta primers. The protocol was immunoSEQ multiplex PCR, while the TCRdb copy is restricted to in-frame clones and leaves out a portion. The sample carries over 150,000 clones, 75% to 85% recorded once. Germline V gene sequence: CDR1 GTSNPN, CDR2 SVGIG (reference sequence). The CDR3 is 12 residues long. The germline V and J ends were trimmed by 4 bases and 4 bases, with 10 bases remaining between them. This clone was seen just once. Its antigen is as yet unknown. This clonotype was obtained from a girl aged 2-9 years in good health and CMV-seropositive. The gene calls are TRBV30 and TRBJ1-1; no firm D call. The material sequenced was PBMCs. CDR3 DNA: TGTGCCTGGAATTCAGAGGGCACTGAAGCTTTCTTT. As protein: CAWNSEGTEAFF.